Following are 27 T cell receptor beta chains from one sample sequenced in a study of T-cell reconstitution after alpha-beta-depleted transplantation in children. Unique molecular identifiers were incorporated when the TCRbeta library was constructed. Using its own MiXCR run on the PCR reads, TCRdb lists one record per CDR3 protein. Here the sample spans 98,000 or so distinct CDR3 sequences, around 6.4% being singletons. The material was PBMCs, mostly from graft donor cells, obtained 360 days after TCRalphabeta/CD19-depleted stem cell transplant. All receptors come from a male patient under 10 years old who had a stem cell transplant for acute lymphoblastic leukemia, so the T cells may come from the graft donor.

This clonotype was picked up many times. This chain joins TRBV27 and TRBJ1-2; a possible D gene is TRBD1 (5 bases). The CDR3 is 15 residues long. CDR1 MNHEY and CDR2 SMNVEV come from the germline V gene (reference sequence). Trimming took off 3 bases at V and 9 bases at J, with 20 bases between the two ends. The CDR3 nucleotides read TGTGCCAGCAGTTTCGGGCTTGGGGGGAGTAAGAGCTACACCTTC. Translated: CASSFGLGGSKSYTF.

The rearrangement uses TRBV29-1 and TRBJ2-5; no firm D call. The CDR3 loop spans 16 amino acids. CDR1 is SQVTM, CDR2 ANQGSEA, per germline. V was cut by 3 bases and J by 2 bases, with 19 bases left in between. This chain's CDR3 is CSVEGRTPHRQETQYF. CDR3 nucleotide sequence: TGCAGCGTTGAGGGCCGGACCCCTCACCGACAAGAGACCCAGTACTTC.

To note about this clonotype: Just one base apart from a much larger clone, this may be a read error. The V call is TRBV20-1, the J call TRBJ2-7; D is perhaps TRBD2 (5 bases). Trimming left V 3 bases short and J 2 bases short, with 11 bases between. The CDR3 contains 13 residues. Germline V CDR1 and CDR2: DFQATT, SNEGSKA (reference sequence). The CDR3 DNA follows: TGCAGTGCTAGGCCAGAGGGCCCCTACGAGCAGTACTTC. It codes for CSARPEGPYEQYF.

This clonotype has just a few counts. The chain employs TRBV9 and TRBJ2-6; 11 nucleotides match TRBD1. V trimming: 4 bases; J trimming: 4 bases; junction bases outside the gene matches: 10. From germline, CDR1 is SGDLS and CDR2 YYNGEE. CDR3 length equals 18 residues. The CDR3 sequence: CASSIRDRGLRGANVLTF. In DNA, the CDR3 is TGTGCCAGCAGCATCCGGGACAGGGGGTTGAGGGGGGCCAACGTCCTGACTTTC.

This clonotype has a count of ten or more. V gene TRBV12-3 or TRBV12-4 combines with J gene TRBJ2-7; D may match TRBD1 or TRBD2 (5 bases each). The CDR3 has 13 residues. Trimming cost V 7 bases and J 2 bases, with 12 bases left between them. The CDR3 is CASKDGGTYEQYF. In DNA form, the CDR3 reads TGTGCCAGCAAAGATGGGGGAACCTACGAGCAGTACTTC.

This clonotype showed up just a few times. CDR3 residues: CASSRRTTPDTQYF. DNA for the CDR3: TGTGCCAGCAGCCGCCGGACTACGCCAGATACGCAGTATTTT. The chain carries TRBV7-9 and TRBJ2-3; TRBD2 is a possible D gene (6 bases). V lost 5 bases and J 4 bases, leaving 13 bases between the germline ends. The CDR3 has 14 amino acids. Germline V gene sequence: CDR1 SEHNR, CDR2 FQNEAQ (reference sequence).

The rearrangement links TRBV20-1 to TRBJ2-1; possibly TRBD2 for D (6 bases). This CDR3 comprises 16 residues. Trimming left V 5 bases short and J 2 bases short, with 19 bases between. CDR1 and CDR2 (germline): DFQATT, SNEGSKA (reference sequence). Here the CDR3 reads CSALWRRGTPYNEQFF. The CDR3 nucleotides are TGCAGTGCTCTCTGGCGGCGGGGAACCCCCTACAATGAGCAGTTCTTC.

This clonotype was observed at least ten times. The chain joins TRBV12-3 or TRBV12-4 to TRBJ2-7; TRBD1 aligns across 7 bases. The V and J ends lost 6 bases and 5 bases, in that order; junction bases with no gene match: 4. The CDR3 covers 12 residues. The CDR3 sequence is CASSLTGNEQYF. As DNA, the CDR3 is TGTGCCAGCAGCCTGACAGGGAACGAGCAGTACTTC.

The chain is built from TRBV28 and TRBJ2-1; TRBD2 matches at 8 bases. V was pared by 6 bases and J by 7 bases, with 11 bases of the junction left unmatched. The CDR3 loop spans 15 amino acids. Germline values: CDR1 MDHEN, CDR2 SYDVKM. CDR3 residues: CASRDQRERGNEQFF. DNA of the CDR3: TGTGCCAGCAGAGATCAGCGGGAGAGAGGGAATGAGCAGTTCTTC.

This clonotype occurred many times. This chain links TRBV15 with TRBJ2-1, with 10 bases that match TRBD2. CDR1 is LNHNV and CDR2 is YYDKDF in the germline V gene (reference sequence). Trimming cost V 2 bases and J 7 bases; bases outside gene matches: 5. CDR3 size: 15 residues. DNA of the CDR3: TGTGCCACCAGCAGAACTAGCGGGATTTTAAATGAGCAGTTCTTC. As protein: CATSRTSGILNEQFF. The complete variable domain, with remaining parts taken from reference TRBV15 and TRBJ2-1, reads DAMVIQNPRYQVTQFGKPVTLSCSQTLNHNVMYWYQQKSSQAPKLLFHYYDKDFNNEADTPDNFQSRRPNTSFCFLDIRSPGLGDTAMYLCATSRTSGILNEQFFGPGTRLTVL.

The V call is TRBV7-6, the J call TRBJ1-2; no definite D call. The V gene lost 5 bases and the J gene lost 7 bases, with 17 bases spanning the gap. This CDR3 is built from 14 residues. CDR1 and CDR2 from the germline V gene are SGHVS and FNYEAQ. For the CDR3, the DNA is TGTGCCAGCAGCCCCACGGACCGGCTGGCTGGCTACACCTTC. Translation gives CASSPTDRLAGYTF.

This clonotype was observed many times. The CDR3 sequence is CASSLTSGGHTDTQYF. Written as DNA, the CDR3 is TGTGCCAGCAGTTTGACTAGCGGGGGGCACACAGATACGCAGTATTTT. The V call is TRBV12-3 or TRBV12-4, the J call TRBJ2-3, with 13 nucleotides matching TRBD2. V lost 3 bases to trimming and J lost 2 bases; unmatched junction nucleotides: 2. This CDR3 has 16 residues.

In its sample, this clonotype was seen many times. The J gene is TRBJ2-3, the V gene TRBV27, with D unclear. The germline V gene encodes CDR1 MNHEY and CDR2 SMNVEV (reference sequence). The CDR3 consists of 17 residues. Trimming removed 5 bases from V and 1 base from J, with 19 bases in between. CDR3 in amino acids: CASSPAMVGPGTDTQYF. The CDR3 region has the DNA TGTGCCAGCAGTCCAGCCATGGTCGGTCCGGGCACAGATACGCAGTATTTT.

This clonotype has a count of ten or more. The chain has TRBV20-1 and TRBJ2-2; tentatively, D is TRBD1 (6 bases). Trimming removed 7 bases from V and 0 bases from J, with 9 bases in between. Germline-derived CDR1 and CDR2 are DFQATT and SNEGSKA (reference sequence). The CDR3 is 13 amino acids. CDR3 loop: CSVNRANTGELFF. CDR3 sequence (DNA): TGCAGTGTAAACAGGGCGAACACCGGGGAGCTGTTTTTT.

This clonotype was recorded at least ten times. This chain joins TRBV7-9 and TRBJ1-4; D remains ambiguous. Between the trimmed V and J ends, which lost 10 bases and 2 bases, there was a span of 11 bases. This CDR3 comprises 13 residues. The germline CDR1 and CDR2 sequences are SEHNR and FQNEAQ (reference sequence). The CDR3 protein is CATPGPTNEKLFF. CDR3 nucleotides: TGTGCCACCCCCGGGCCCACTAATGAAAAACTGTTTTTT.

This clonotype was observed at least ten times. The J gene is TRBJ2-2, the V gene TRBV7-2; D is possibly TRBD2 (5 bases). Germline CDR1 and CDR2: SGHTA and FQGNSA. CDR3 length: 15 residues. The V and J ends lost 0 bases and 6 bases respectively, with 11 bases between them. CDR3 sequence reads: CASSLAASKAGELFF. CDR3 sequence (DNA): TGTGCCAGCAGCTTAGCGGCTAGCAAGGCCGGGGAGCTGTTTTTT. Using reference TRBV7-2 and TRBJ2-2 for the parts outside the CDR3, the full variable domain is GAGVSQSPSNKVTEKGKDVELRCDPISGHTALYWYRQSLGQGLEFLIYFQGNSAPDKSGLPSDRFSAERTGGSVSTLTIQRTQQEDSAVYLCASSLAASKAGELFFGEGSRLTVL.

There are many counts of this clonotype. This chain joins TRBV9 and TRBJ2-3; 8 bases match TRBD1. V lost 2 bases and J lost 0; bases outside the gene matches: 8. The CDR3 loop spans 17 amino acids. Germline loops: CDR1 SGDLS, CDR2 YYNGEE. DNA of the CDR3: TGTGCCAGCAGCGTGGCCCCGACAGGGGAGAGCACAGATACGCAGTATTTT. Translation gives CASSVAPTGESTDTQYF. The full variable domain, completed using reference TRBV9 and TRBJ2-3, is DSGVTQTPKHLITATGQRVTLRCSPRSGDLSVYWYQQSLDQGLQFLIQYYNGEERAKGNILERFSAQQFPDLHSELNLSSLELGDSALYFCASSVAPTGESTDTQYFGPGTRLTVL.

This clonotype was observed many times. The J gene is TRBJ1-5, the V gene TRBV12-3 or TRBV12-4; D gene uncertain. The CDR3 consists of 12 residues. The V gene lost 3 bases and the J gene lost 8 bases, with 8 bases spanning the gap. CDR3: CASSFKLKPQHF. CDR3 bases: TGTGCCAGCAGTTTTAAGTTGAAGCCCCAGCATTTT.

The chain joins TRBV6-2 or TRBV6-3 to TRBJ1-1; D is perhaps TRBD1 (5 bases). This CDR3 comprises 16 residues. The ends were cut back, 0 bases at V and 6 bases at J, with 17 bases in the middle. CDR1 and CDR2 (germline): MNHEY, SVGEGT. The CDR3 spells CASSYSRGREGPEAFF. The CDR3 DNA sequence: TGTGCCAGCAGTTACTCAAGGGGCAGGGAGGGACCTGAAGCTTTCTTT.

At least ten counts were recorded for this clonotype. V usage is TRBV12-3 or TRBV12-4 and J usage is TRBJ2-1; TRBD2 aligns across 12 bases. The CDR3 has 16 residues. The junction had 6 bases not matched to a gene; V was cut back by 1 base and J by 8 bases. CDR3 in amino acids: CASSLGLAGVLDEQFF. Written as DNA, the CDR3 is TGTGCCAGCAGTTTAGGACTAGCGGGAGTTCTTGATGAGCAGTTCTTC.

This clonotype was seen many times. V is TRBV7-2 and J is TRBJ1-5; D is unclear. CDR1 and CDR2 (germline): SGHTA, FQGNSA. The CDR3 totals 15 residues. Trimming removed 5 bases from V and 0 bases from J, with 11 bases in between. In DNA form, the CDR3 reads TGTGCCAGCAGCCCAAACGACTATAGCAATCAGCCCCAGCATTTT. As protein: CASSPNDYSNQPQHF.

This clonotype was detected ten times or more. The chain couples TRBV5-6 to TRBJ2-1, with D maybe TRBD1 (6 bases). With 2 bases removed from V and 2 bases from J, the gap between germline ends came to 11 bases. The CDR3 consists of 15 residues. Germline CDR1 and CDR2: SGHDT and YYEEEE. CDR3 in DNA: TGTGCCAGCAGCTTAGACAGGTCGGCCTACAATGAGCAGTTCTTC. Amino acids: CASSLDRSAYNEQFF.

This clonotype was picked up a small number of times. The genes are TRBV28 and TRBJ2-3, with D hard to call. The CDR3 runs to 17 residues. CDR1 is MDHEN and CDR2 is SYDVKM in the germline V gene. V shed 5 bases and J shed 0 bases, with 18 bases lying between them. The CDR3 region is CASSLTKIPLSTDTQYF. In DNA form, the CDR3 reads TGTGCCAGCAGTCTTACGAAGATTCCACTCAGCACAGATACGCAGTATTTT.

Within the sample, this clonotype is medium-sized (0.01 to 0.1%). In DNA form, the CDR3 reads TGTGCCAGCAGCTTAGCCGGAGGTGGACTAGCGGGAAGACCGAACAATGAGCAGTTCTTC. Encoded protein: CASSLAGGGLAGRPNNEQFF. J is TRBJ2-1 and V is TRBV7-6; the match to TRBD2 covers 12 bases. This CDR3 is built from 20 residues. With V trimmed by 0 bases and J by 5 bases, 14 bases remained unmatched. Germline lookup yields CDR1 SGHVS and CDR2 FNYEAQ.

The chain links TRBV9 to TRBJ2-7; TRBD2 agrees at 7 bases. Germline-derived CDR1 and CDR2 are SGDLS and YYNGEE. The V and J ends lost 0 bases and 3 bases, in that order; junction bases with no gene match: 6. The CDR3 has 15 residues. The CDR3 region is CASSVAGEGHYEQYF. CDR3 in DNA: TGTGCCAGCAGCGTAGCCGGGGAGGGGCACTACGAGCAGTACTTC.

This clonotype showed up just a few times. In DNA form, the CDR3 reads TGTGCCAGCAGTCTCCAGGTTCTTCTCGGCTACACCTTC. This gives the protein CASSLQVLLGYTF. The rearrangement joins TRBV6-2 or TRBV6-3 to TRBJ1-2; D unresolved. Trimming took off 5 bases at V and 8 bases at J, with 15 bases between the two ends. Germline V gene lookup returns CDR1 MNHEY and CDR2 SVGEGT. The CDR3 runs to 13 residues.

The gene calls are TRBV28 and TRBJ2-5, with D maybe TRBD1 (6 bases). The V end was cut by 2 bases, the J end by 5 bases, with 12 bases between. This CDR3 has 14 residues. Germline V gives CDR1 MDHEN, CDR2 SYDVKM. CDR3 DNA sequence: TGTGCCAGCAGTTTAAACAGGGTGCGGGAGACCCAGTACTTC. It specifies CASSLNRVRETQYF.